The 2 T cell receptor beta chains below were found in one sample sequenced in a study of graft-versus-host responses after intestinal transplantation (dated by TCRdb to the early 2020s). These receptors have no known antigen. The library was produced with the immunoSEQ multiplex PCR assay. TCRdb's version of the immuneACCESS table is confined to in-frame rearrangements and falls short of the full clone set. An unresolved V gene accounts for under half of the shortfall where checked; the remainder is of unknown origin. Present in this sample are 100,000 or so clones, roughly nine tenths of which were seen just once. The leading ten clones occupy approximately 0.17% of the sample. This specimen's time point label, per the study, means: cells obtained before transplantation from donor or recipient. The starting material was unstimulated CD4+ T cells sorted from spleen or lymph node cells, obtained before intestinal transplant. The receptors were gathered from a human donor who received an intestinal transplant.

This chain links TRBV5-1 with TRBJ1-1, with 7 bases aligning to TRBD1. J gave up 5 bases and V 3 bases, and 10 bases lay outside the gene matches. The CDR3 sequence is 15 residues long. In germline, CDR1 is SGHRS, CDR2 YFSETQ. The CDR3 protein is CASSYEQGSITEAFF. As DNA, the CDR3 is TGCGCCAGCAGCTACGAACAGGGGAGTATAACTGAAGCTTTCTTT.

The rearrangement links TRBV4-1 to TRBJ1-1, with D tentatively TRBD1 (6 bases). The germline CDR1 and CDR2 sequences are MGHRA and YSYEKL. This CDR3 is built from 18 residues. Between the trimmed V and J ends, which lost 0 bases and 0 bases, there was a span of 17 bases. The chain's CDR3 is CASSQDRWGGQVNTEAFF. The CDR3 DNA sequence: TGCGCCAGCAGCCAAGATCGCTGGGGGGGGCAGGTGAACACTGAAGCTTTCTTT.